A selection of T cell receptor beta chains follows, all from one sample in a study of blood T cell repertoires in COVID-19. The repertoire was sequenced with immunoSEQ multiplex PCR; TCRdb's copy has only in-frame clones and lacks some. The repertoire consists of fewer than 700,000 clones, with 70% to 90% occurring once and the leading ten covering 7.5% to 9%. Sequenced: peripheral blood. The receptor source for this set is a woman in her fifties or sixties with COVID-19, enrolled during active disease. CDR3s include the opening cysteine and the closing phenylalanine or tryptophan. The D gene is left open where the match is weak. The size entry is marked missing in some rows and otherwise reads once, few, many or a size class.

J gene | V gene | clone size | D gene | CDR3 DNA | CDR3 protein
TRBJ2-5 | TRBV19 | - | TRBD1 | TGTGCCAGTCGGGACAGGGGGCAGGAGACCCAGTACTTC | CASRDRGQETQYF
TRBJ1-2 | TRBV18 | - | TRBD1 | TGTGCCAGCTCATCGGGACAGGGGGCGTATGGCTACACCTTC | CASSSGQGAYGYTF
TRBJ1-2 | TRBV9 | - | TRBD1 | TGTGCCAGCAGCGTGGACTTGGGACAGGACCGCTATGGCTACACCTTC | CASSVDLGQDRYGYTF
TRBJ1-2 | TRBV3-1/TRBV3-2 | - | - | TGTGCCAGCAGCCCGCCGCAGGGCAGGCTCTATGGCTACACCTTC | CASSPPQGRLYGYTF
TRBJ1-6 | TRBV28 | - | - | TGTGCCAGCAGTTTATACGGGGGAAATTCACCCCTCCACTTT | CASSLYGGNSPLHF
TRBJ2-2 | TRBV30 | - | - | TGTGCCCGACGGGGGACCGGGGAGCTGTTTTTT | CARRGTGELFF
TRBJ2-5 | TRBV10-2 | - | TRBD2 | TGCGCCAGCAGTGGCACTAGCGGGGGGGCCGGGGAGACCCAGTACTTC | CASSGTSGGAGETQYF
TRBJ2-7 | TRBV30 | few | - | TGTGCCATGGCGGCAGGGTTAGCCTACGAGCAGTACTTC | CAMAAGLAYEQYF
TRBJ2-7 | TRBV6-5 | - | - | TGTGCCAGCAGTTACGGACAGTCCTACGAGCAGTACTTC | CASSYGQSYEQYF
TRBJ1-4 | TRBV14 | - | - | TGTGCCAGCAGCCAAATTCGGACACCAGGGAATGAAAAACTGTTTTTT | CASSQIRTPGNEKLFF
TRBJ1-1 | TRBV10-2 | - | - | TGCGCCAGCAGTGAGAGAGCTGAAGCTTTCTTT | CASSERAEAFF
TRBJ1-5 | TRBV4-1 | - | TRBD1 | TGCGCCAGCAGCCAAGCGACAGGGGGTTGGCAGCCCCAGCATTTT | CASSQATGGWQPQHF
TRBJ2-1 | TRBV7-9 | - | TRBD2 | TGTGCCAGCAGTTTAAGGGCTAGCGGGGGGCAGAGCTCCTACAATGAGCAGTTCTTC | CASSLRASGGQSSYNEQFF
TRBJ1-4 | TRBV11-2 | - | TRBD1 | TGTGCCAGCAGCTTACTACAGGGGGAAGAAAAACTGTTTTTT | CASSLLQGEEKLFF
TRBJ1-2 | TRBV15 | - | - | TGTGCCACCAGCAGCGGCCTAACAGGACAGCTCTATGGCTACACCTTC | CATSSGLTGQLYGYTF
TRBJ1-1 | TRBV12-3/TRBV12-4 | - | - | TGTGCCAGCAGTTATACTCAGCGGGCTTTCTTT | CASSYTQRAFF
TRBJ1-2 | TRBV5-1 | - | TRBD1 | TGCGCCAGCAGCTGGGACAGGTCGGGTTATGGCTACACCTTC | CASSWDRSGYGYTF
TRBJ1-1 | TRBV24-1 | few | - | TGTGCCACCAGTGATCCCCGGGACAATGAAGCTTTCTTT | CATSDPRDNEAFF
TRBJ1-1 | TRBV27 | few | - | TGTGCCAGCAGTTTCCAAGCCCTCGGGGGCACTGAAGCTTTCTTT | CASSFQALGGTEAFF
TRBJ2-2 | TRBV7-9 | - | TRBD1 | TGTGCCAGCAGCTTAGGGACAGGGTCCACCGGGGAGCTGTTTTTT | CASSLGTGSTGELFF
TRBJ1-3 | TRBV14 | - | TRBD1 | TGTGCCAGCAGCCAAGATAAAGGGGGCTTATGGGGAAACACCATATATTTT | CASSQDKGGLWGNTIYF
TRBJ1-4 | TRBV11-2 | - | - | TGTGCCAGCAGCTTTTCAGGGGAAAATGAAAAACTGTTTTTT | CASSFSGENEKLFF
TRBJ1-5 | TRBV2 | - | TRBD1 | TGTGCCAGCAGTCGGACAGGGGGAGGCAATCAGCCCCAGCATTTT | CASSRTGGGNQPQHF
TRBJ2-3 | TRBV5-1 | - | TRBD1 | TGCGCCAGCAGCGAACAGGGGGCGGATACGCAGTATTTT | CASSEQGADTQYF
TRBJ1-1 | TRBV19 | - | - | TGTGCCAGTAGTCCTCATTACATTGGACGGGGAGTGAACACTGAAGCTTTCTTT | CASSPHYIGRGVNTEAFF
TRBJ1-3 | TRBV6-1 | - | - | TGTGCCAGCAGTAGGGGGGGGAGTGGAAACACCATATATTTT | CASSRGGSGNTIYF
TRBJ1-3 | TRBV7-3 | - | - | TGTGCCAGCAGCAAGGGGCCTATACCGGAAAACACCATATATTTT | CASSKGPIPENTIYF
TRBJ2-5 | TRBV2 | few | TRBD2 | TGTGCCAGCAGTGAAACCGTACTAGCGGGGGGGGAGACCCAGTACTTC | CASSETVLAGGETQYF
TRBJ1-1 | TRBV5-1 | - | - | TGCGCCAGCACCTTAGGGACTGAAGGTGAAGCTTTCTTT | CASTLGTEGEAFF
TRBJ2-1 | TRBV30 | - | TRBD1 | TGTGCCTCGGGACAGGGCATGAATGAGCAGTTCTTC | CASGQGMNEQFF
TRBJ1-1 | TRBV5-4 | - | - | TGTGCCAGCAGCGATGGGAGGGGAGACACTGAAGCTTTCTTT | CASSDGRGDTEAFF
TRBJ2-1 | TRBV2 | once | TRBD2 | TGTGCCAGCAGTGTGACACTAGCGGGGGGGGATGAGCAGTTCTTC | CASSVTLAGGDEQFF
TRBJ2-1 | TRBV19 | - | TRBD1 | TGTGCCTCTGGACAGGGAACGATCAATGAGCAGTTCTTC | CASGQGTINEQFF
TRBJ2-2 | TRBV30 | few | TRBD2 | TGTGCCTGGAGTTTTTCAGGGACTACAGGCAGCGGGGAGCTGTTTTTT | CAWSFSGTTGSGELFF
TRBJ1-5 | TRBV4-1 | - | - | TGCGCCAGCAGCCTCCACCCGGACAGCCAAGATAGCAATCAGCCCCAGCATTTT | CASSLHPDSQDSNQPQHF
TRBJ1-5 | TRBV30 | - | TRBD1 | TGTGCCTGGACGGACAGGGCAGGACAGCCCCAGCATTTT | CAWTDRAGQPQHF
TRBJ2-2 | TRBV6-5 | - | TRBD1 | TGTGCCAGCAGTTCCCTCGGACAGGCTAACACCGGGGAGCTGTTTTTT | CASSSLGQANTGELFF
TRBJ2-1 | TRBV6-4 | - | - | TGTGCCAGCAGCCCCGCTGTTCTCAGCTCCTACAATGAGCAGTTCTTC | CASSPAVLSSYNEQFF
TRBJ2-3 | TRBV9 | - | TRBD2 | TGTGCCAGCACAAGCGGGGGGGCTTCAGATACGCAGTATTTT | CASTSGGASDTQYF
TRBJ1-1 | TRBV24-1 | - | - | TGTGCCACCAGTGATTTGACCGGCGGTGAAGCTTTCTTT | CATSDLTGGEAFF
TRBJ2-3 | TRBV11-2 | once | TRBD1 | TGTGCCAGCAGCCAAGGGACAGGGACAGATACGCAGTATTTT | CASSQGTGTDTQYF
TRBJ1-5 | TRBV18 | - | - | TGTGCCAGCTCAATTGGACTAAATCAGCCCCAGCATTTT | CASSIGLNQPQHF
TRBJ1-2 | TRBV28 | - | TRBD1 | TGTGCCAGCAGGGGATGGACAGGGGTCAGGGCAAAAAGAATCTATGGCTACACCTTC | CASRGWTGVRAKRIYGYTF
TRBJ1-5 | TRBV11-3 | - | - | TGTGCCAGCAGCTTAGGAGTGGTGCAGCCCCAGCATTTT | CASSLGVVQPQHF
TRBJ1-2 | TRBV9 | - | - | TGTGCCAGCAGCGCTTGGGGAGGGGAAGGCGGCTACACCTTC | CASSAWGGEGGYTF
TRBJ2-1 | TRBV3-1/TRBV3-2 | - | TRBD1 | TGTGCCAGCAGCCAAGATTTCGAAGGACAGGGGATTAATGAGCAGTTCTTC | CASSQDFEGQGINEQFF
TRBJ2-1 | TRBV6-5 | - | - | TGTGCCAGCAGACTTGACTGGGGGCGGTACAATGAGCAGTTCTTC | CASRLDWGRYNEQFF